The clone carrying this T cell receptor beta chain appeared a few times. Its antigen is as yet unknown. The sample comes from a study of blood T cells in healthy people across ages. General observations from the study: The donors' CMV status was not determined, possibly confounding changes in expanded clonotypes. Strong correlation was found linking TCR beta diversity to naive T cell percentage.

Alongside a J-beta primer mix, a sample-barcoded 5' primer served in a second PCR lasting about 7 to 12 cycles. MiXCR, applied by TCRdb to the 5' RACE reads, yields one record per CDR3 protein. Among about 1.8 million distinct CDR3 sequences listed, around 48% were seen once. CDR3 length: 14 amino acids. The ends were cut back, 4 bases at V and 4 bases at J, with 16 bases in the middle. Germline CDR1 reads SQVTM; CDR2 reads ANQGSEA. V gene TRBV29-1 combines with J gene TRBJ2-5; TRBD2 might be the D (5 bases). Material for sequencing was blood. This sequence was found in a woman between 35 and 50 years old in good health. This CDR3 is CSVVKGAGTETQYF. CDR3 nucleotides: TGCAGCGTTGTTAAAGGTGCGGGCACAGAGACCCAGTACTTC. Combining the CDR3 with reference TRBV29-1 and TRBJ2-5 gives the whole variable domain SAVISQKPSRDICQRGTSLTIQCQVDSQVTMMFWYRQQPGQSLTLIATANQGSEATYESGFVIDKFPISRPNLTFSTLTVSNMSPEDSSIYLCSVVKGAGTETQYFGPGTRLLVL.